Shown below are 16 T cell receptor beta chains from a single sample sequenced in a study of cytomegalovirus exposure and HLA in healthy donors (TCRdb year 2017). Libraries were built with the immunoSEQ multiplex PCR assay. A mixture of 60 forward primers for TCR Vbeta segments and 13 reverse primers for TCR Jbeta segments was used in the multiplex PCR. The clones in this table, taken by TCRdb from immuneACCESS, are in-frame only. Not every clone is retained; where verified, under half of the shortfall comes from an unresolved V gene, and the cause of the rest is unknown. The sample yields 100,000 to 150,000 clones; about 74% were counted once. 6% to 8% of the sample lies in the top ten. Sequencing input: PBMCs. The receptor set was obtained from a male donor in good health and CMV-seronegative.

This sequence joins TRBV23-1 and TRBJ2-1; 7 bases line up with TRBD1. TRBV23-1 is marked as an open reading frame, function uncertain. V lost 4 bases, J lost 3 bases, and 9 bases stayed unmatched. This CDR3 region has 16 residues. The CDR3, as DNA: TGCGCCAGCAGTCCCGTGTCAGGGGGTAACTACAATGAGCAGTTCTTC. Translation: CASSPVSGGNYNEQFF.

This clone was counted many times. DNA for the CDR3: TGTGCCAGTAGTTTTGACCGGAGCTCCTACAATGAGCAGTTCTTC. This translates into CASSFDRSSYNEQFF. V and J are TRBV19 and TRBJ2-1; D is uncertain. The V end lost 5 bases, the J end lost 0 bases, and 11 bases lay between the germline ends. Germline assignment: CDR1 LNHDA and CDR2 SQIVND (reference sequence). The CDR3 is 15 amino acids.

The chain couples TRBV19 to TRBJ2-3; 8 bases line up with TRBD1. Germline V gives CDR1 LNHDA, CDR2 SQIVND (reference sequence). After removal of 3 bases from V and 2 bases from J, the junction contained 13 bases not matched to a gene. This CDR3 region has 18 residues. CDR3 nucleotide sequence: TGTGCCAGTAGTATGGCTGGGACAGGACCCGCAATCACAGATACGCAGTATTTT. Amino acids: CASSMAGTGPAITDTQYF.

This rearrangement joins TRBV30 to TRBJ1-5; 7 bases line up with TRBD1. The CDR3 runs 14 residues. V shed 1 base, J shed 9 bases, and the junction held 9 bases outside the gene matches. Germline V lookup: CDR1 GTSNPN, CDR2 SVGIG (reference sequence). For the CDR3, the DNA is TGTGCCTGGAGTGGTCAGGGGGTACTCACGCCCCAGCATTTT. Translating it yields CAWSGQGVLTPQHF.

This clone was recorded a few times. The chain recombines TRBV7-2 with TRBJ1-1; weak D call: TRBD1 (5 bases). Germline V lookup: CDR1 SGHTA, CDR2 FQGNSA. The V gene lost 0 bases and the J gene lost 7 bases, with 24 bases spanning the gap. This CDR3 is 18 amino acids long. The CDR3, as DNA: TGTGCCAGCAGCTTAGCGCCGGGAGGGGTGGCTTCTGACGGTGAAGCTTTCTTT. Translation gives CASSLAPGGVASDGEAFF.

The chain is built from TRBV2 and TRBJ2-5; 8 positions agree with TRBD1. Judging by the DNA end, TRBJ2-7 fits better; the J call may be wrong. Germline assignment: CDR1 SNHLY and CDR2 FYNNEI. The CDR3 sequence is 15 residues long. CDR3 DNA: TGTGCCAGCAGTGTGGGCGGACAGGGATACCACGAGCAGTACTTC. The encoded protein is CASSVGGQGYHEQYF.

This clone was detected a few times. CDR3 loop: CASSLGGDHEKLFF. CDR3 DNA sequence: TGTGCCAGCAGTTTAGGGGGGGACCATGAAAAACTGTTTTTT. V gene TRBV28 combines with J gene TRBJ1-4, with D maybe TRBD1 (5 bases). The germline V gene has CDR1 MDHEN and CDR2 SYDVKM. V gave up 2 bases and J gave up 6 bases, with 10 bases separating them. This CDR3 is built from 14 residues.

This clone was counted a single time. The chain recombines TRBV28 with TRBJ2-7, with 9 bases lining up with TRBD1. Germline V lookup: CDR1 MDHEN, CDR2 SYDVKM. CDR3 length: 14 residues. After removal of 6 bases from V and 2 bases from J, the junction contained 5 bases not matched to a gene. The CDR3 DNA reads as TGTGCCAGCAGGAAGACAGGGGGAACCTACGAGCAGTACTTC. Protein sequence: CASRKTGGTYEQYF.

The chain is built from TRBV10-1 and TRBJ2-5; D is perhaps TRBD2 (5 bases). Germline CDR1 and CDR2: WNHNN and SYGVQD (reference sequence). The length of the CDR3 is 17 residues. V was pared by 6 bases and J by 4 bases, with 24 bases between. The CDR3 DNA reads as TGCGCCAGCAGCCGACCCGGAGGAGCGGCGCTTCCAGAGACCCAGTACTTC. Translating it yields CASSRPGGAALPETQYF.

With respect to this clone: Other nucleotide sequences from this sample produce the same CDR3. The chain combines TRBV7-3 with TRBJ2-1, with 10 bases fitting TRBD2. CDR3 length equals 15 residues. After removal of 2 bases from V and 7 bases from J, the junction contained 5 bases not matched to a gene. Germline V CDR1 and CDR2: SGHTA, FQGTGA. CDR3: CASSLGLAGVNEQFF. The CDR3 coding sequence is TGTGCCAGCAGCTTAGGGCTAGCGGGGGTGAATGAGCAGTTCTTC.

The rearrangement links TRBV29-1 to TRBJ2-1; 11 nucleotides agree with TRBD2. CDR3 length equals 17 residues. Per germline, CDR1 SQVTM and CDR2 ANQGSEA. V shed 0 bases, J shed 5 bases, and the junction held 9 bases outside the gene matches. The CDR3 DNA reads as TGCAGCGTTGAAGATTGGGCTAGCGGGGGGATTGACAATGAGCAGTTCTTC. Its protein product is CSVEDWASGGIDNEQFF.

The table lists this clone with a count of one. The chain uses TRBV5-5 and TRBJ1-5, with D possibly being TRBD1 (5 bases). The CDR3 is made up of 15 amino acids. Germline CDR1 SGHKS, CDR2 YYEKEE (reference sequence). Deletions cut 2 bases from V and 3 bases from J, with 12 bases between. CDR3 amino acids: CASSLQDRPNQPQHF. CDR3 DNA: TGTGCCAGCAGCTTACAAGACAGACCCAATCAGCCCCAGCATTTT.

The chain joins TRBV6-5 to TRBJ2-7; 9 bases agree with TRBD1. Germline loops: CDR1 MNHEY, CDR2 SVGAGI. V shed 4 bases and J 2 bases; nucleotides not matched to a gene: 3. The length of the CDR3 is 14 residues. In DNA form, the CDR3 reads TGTGCCAGCAGTTCGGGGACAGGGACCTACGAGCAGTACTTC. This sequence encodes CASSSGTGTYEQYF.

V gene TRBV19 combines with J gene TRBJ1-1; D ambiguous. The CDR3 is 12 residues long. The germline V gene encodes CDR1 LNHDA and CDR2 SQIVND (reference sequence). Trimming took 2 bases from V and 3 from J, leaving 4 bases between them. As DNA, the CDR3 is TGTGCCAGTAGTATATCCGACACTGAAGCTTTCTTT. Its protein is CASSISDTEAFF.

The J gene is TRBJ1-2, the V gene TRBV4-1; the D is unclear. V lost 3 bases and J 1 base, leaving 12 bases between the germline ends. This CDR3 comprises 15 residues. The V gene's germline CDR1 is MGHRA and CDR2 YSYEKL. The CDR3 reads CASSHPRQFNYGYTF. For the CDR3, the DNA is TGCGCCAGCAGCCATCCGAGACAATTTAACTATGGCTACACCTTC.

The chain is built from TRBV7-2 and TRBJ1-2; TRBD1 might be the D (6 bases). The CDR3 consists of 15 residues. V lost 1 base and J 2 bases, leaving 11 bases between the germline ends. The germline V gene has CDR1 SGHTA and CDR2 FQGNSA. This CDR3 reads CASSLVAGENYGYTF. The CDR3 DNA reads TGTGCCAGCAGCTTAGTGGCAGGGGAAAACTATGGCTACACCTTC.